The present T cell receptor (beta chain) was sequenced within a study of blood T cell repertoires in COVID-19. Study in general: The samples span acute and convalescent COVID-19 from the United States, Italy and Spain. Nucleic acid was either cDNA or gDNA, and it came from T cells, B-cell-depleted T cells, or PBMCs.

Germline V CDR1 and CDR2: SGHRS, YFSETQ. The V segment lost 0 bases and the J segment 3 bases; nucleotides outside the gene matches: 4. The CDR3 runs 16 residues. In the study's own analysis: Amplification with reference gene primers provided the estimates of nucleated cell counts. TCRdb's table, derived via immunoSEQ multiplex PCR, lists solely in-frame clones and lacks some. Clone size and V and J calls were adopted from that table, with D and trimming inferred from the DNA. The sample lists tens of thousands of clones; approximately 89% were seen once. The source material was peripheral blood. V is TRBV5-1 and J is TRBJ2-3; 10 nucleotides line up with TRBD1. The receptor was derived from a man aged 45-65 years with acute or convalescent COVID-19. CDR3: CASSLEGTGETDTQYF. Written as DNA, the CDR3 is TGCGCCAGCAGCTTGGAAGGGACAGGGGAGACAGATACGCAGTATTTT. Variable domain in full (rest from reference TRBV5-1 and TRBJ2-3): KAGVTQTPRYLIKTRGQQVTLSCSPISGHRSVSWYQQTPGQGLQFLFEYFSETQRNKGNFPGRFSGRQFSNSRSEMNVSTLELGDSALYLCASSLEGTGETDTQYFGPGTRLTVL.